This T cell receptor (beta chain) was sequenced for a study of cytomegalovirus exposure and HLA in healthy donors. Broader study findings: Listed as cytomegalovirus-associated were roughly 180 TCR beta chains. Rarity held for most TCR sequences, but there were some public TCRs that occurred in many donors. The classifier reportedly diagnosed cytomegalovirus status with high sensitivity and specificity. The tendency of first-cohort TCR clusters to co-occur in the 100 to 150 validation repertoires emerged from a later analysis.

The CDR3 length is 17 residues. V lost 3 bases to trimming and J lost 7 bases; unmatched junction nucleotides: 15. Looked up from germline, CDR1 is LNHDA and CDR2 is SQIVND (reference sequence). Here immunoSEQ multiplex PCR was the method, and the copy in TCRdb shows in-frame clones only, minus some. The data hold 150,000 to 200,000 clones, with approximately 89% observed a single time. Concerning this clone: Its cognate antigen is unknown.

The rearrangement joins TRBV19 to TRBJ2-1; 7 bases are shared with TRBD1. Sequencing used PBMCs. The sequence derives from a woman aged 18-29 years in good health and CMV-seropositive. CDR3 sequence reads: CASSIGSDRSESNEQFF. CDR3 bases: TGTGCCAGTAGTATCGGGTCGGACAGGAGTGAATCAAATGAGCAGTTCTTC.